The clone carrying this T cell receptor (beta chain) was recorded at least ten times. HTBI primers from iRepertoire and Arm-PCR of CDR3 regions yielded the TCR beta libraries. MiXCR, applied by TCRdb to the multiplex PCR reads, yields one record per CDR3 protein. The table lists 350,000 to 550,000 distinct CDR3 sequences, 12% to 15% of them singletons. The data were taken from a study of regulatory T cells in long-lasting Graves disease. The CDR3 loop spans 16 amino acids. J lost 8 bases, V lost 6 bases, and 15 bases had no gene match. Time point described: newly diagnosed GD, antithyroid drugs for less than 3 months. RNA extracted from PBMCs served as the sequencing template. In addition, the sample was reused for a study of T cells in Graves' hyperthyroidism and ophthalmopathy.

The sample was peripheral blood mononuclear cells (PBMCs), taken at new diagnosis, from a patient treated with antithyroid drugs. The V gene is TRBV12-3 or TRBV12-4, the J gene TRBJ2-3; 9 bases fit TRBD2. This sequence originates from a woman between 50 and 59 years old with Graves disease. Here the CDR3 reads CASSTQAGGSWGTQYF. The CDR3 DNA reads TGTGCCAGCAGCACGCAAGCGGGAGGTTCGTGGGGTACGCAGTATTTT.